This entry features one TCR beta chain sequence. This sample is part of a study of cytomegalovirus exposure and HLA in healthy donors. The CDR3 has 10 residues. PCR used 60 Vbeta primers and 13 Jbeta primers. The table came from immunoSEQ multiplex PCR; TCRdb's copy has only in-frame clones and leaves some out. This table has more than 95,000 clones, about 73% appearing once. The sequenced sample consisted of PBMCs. This rearrangement joins TRBV21-1 to TRBJ2-7; the tabulated D call, TRBD1, remains unverified against the DNA. TRBV21-1 is a pseudogene locus. The sequence came from a woman aged 40 to 50 in good health and CMV-seronegative. CDR3: CASRYRTGPF. The CDR3 DNA reads TGTGCCAGCAGATATAGGACAGGGCCCTTC.